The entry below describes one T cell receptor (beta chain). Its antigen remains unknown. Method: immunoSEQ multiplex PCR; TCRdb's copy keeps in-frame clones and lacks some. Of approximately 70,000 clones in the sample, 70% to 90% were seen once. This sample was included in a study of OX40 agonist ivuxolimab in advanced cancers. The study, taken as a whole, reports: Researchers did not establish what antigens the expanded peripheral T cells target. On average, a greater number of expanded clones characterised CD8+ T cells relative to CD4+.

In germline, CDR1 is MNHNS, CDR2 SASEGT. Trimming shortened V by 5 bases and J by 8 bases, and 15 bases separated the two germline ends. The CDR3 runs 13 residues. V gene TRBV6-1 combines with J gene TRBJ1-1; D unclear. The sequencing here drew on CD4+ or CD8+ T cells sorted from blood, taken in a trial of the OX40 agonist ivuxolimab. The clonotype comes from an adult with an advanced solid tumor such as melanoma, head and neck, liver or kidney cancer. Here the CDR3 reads CASSMRRATEAFF. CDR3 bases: TGTGCCAGCAGTATGAGACGGGCGACAGAAGCTTTCTTT.